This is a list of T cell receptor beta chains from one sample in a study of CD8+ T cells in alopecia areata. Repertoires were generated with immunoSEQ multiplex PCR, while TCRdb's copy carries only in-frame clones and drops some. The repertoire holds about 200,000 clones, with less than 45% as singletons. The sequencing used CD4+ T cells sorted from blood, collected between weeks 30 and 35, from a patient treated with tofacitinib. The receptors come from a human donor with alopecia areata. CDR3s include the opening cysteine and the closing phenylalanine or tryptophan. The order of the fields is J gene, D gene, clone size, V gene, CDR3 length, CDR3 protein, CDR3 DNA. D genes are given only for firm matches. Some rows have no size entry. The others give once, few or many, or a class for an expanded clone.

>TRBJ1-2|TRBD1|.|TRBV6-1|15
CASSGSGTGFYGYTF
TGTGCCAGCAGTGGATCCGGGACAGGGTTTTATGGCTACACCTTC
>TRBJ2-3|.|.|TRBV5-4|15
CASSLGQESTDTQYF
TGTGCCAGCAGCTTGGGACAGGAGAGCACAGATACGCAGTATTTT
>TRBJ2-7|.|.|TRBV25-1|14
CASSDGGRSYEQYF
TGTGCCAGCAGTGACGGGGGTCGATCCTACGAGCAGTACTTC
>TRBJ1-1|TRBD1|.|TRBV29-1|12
CSGDRGGTEAFF
TGCAGCGGGGACAGGGGAGGCACTGAAGCTTTCTTT
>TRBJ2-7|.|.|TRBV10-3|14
CAISEREQVGEQYF
TGTGCCATCAGTGAGCGGGAGCAGGTCGGCGAGCAGTACTTC
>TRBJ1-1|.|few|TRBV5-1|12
CASSLGSTEAFF
TGCGCCAGCAGCTTGGGCTCCACTGAAGCTTTCTTT
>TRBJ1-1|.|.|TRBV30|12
CAWSRRPAEAFF
TGTGCCTGGAGTCGAAGGCCAGCTGAAGCTTTCTTT
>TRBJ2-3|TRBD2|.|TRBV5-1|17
CASSAGTSGTKADTQYF
TGCGCCAGCAGCGCTGGGACTAGCGGGACAAAGGCAGATACGCAGTATTTT
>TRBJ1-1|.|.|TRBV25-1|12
CASRPQSGEAFF
TGTGCCAGCAGACCCCAATCCGGCGAAGCTTTCTTT
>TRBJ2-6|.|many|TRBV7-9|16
CASDSDVRSGANVLTF
TGTGCCAGCGACTCGGACGTACGCTCTGGGGCCAACGTCCTGACTTTC
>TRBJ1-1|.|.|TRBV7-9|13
CASSLLTDTEAFF
TGTGCCAGCAGCCTCTTGACAGACACTGAAGCTTTCTTT
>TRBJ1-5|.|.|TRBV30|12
CAWSVGNQPQHF
TGTGCCTGGAGTGTCGGGAATCAGCCCCAGCATTTT
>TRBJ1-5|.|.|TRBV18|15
CASSPLEGSNQPQHF
TGTGCCAGCTCACCACTCGAAGGGAGCAATCAGCCCCAGCATTTT
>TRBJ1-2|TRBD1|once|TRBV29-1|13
CSVGTGWEYGYTF
TGCAGCGTCGGGACAGGGTGGGAATATGGCTACACCTTC
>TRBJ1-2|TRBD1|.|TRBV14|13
CASSRTGNYGYTF
TGTGCCAGCAGCCGGACAGGGAACTATGGCTACACCTTC
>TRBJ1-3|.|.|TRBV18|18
CASSLYEGPLGSGNTIYF
TGTGCCAGCTCACTATATGAGGGACCGCTCGGCTCTGGAAACACCATATATTTT
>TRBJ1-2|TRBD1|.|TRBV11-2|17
CASSLIPGQGASYGYTF
TGTGCCAGCAGCTTGATCCCGGGACAGGGGGCTTCCTATGGCTACACCTTC
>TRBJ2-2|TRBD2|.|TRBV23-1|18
CASSRGQPGTSGGGELFF
TGCGCCAGCAGTCGAGGCCAACCTGGGACTAGCGGGGGCGGGGAGCTGTTTTTT
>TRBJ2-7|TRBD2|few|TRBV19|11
CASSPGGEQYF
TGTGCCAGTAGCCCCGGGGGGGAGCAGTACTTC
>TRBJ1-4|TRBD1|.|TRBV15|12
CATRQGGEKLFF
TGTGCCACCAGGCAGGGGGGAGAAAAACTGTTTTTT
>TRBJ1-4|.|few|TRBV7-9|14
CASSLSGTNEKLFF
TGTGCCAGCAGCTTAAGTGGAACTAATGAAAAACTGTTTTTT
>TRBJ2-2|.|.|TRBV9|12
CASSVKDGELFF
TGTGCCAGCAGCGTAAAAGACGGGGAGCTGTTTTTT
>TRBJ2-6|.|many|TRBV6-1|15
CASSLTGHGANVLTF
TGTGCCAGCAGTCTTACAGGGCATGGGGCCAACGTCCTGACTTTC
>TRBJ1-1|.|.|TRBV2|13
CASKGQGGTEAFF
TGTGCCAGCAAAGGGCAGGGAGGGACTGAAGCTTTCTTT
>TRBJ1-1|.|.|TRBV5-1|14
CASSLGGENTEAFF
TGCGCCAGCAGCTTGGGAGGGGAGAACACTGAAGCTTTCTTT
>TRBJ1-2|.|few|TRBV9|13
CASSVSGTRGYTF
TGTGCCAGCAGCGTTTCAGGAACTCGGGGCTACACCTTC
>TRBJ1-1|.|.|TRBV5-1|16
CASSLVPQGTNTEAFF
TGCGCCAGCAGCTTGGTACCTCAGGGGACTAACACTGAAGCTTTCTTT
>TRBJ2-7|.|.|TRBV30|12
CAWAGSGYEQYF
TGTGCATGGGCAGGTTCGGGCTACGAGCAGTACTTC
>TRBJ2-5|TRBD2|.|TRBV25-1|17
CASSELGSGRGGETQYF
TGTGCCAGCAGTGAACTAGGTAGCGGGAGAGGAGGGGAGACCCAGTACTTC
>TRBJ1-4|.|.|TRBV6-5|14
CASSYRGPLEKLFF
TGTGCCAGCAGTTACAGGGGCCCTCTTGAAAAACTGTTTTTT
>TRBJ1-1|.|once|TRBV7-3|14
CASSLNRVATEAFF
TGTGCCAGCAGCTTAAACAGGGTCGCCACTGAAGCTTTCTTT
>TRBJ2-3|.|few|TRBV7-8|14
CASSLRVMTDTQYF
TGTGCCAGCAGCCTTCGGGTAATGACAGATACGCAGTATTTT
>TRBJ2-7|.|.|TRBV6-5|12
CASGRGSYEQYF
TGTGCCTCGGGACGTGGATCCTACGAGCAGTACTTC
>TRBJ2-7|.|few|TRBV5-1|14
CASSSGRGHYEQYF
TGCGCCAGCAGCTCGGGGCGGGGGCATTACGAGCAGTACTTC
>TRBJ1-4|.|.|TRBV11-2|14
CASSRGQLNEKLFF
TGTGCCAGCAGCAGAGGACAGCTTAATGAAAAACTGTTTTTT
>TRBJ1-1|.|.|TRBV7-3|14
CASSQRTDGTEAFF
TGTGCCAGCAGCCAACGGACAGACGGCACTGAAGCTTTCTTT
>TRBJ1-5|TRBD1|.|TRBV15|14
CATSRDRGWAPQHF
TGTGCCACCAGCAGAGACAGGGGGTGGGCGCCCCAGCATTTT
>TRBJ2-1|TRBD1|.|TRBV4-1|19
CASSQEILRGRGFYNEQFF
TGCGCCAGCAGCCAAGAAATTTTGAGGGGGCGAGGGTTCTACAATGAGCAGTTCTTC
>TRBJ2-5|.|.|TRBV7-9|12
CASSSSVETQYF
TGTGCCAGCAGCTCCTCAGTGGAGACCCAGTACTTC
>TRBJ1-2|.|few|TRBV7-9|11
CASGVRDGYTF
TGTGCCAGCGGGGTGCGGGATGGCTACACCTTC
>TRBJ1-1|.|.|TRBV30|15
CAWSVKGLMNTEAFF
TGTGCCTGGAGTGTAAAGGGCCTTATGAACACTGAAGCTTTCTTT
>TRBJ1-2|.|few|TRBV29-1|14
CSVESGEVSYGYTF
TGCAGCGTTGAAAGTGGGGAAGTTAGCTATGGCTACACCTTC
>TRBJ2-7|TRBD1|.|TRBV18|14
CASSLGTGRGEQYF
TGTGCCAGCTCACTTGGGACAGGAAGAGGCGAGCAGTACTTC
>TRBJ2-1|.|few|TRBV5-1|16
CASSGPGPSSYNEQFF
TGCGCCAGCAGCGGGCCAGGCCCAAGCTCCTACAATGAGCAGTTCTTC
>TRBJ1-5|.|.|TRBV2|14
CASKVLRDGQPQHF
TGTGCCAGCAAGGTCCTCAGGGACGGCCAGCCCCAGCATTTT
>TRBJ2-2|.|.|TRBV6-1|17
CASSEANGYANTGELFF
TGTGCCAGCAGTGAAGCTAACGGGTACGCGAACACCGGGGAGCTGTTTTTT
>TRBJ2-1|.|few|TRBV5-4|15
CASSQIRDPHNEQFF
TGTGCCAGCAGCCAAATCCGGGACCCCCACAATGAGCAGTTCTTC
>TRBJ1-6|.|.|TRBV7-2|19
CASSFRPPGRASYNSPLHF
TGTGCCAGCAGCTTTAGGCCCCCAGGACGGGCCTCCTATAATTCACCCCTCCACTTT
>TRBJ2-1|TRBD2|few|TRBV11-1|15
CASSLAGGPGNEQFF
TGTGCCAGCAGCCTAGCGGGAGGGCCGGGAAATGAGCAGTTCTTC
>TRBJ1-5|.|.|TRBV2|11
CASSGSGPQHF
TGTGCCAGCAGTGGGTCCGGGCCCCAGCATTTT